The 25 T cell receptor beta chains below come from one sample, sequenced in a study of blood T cell repertoires in COVID-19. Some clones are missing from TCRdb's copy, which holds only in-frame ones; the method was immunoSEQ multiplex PCR. In the table there are roughly 260,000 clones, approximately 83% of which are singletons. Sequencing was done on a sample of PBMCs or T cells enriched from blood (not recorded which). The receptors originated from a woman aged 45-60 years who had recovered from COVID-19.

The V gene is TRBV5-1, the J gene TRBJ1-5; D is unclear. Trimming shortened V by 1 base and J by 2 bases, and 7 bases separated the two germline ends. Germline V gene data show CDR1 as SGHRS and CDR2 as YFSETQ. The length of the CDR3 is 14 residues. The CDR3 sequence: CASSLFAGNQPQHF. The CDR3 DNA reads TGCGCCAGCAGCTTGTTTGCGGGCAATCAGCCCCAGCATTTT.

The V call is TRBV19, the J call TRBJ2-3; 9 positions agree with TRBD2. This CDR3 has 19 residues. Germline CDR1 LNHDA, CDR2 SQIVND (reference sequence). With 4 bases clipped from V and 0 bases from J, the junction kept 14 bases outside the gene matches. The CDR3 sequence: CASSRRLGTSISSTDTQYF. The CDR3 bases are TGTGCCAGTAGTAGACGCCTCGGGACTAGCATATCTAGCACAGATACGCAGTATTTT.

This clone was picked up one time. V usage is TRBV2 and J usage is TRBJ1-4; TRBD1 matches at 11 bases. Germline V gene data show CDR1 as SNHLY and CDR2 as FYNNEI. V lost 5 bases and J lost 7; bases outside the gene matches: 6. This CDR3 has 15 amino acids. The CDR3 sequence: CASSRGQGAFEKLFF. DNA of the CDR3: TGTGCCAGCAGTCGTGGACAGGGGGCTTTTGAAAAACTGTTTTTT.

The chain carries TRBV2 and TRBJ2-3; D remains ambiguous. The ends were cut back, 1 base at V and 7 bases at J, with 15 bases in the middle. The CDR3 totals 15 residues. Germline V gene lookup returns CDR1 SNHLY and CDR2 FYNNEI. The CDR3 loop is CASSEELRAPNTQYF. DNA for the CDR3: TGTGCCAGCAGTGAAGAGCTTCGAGCCCCAAATACGCAGTATTTT.

The rearrangement uses TRBV5-4 and TRBJ2-7; TRBD1 aligns across 10 bases. V dropped 0 bases and J dropped 6; count of bases not matched to a gene: 3. The CDR3 spans 14 residues. CDR1 is SGHNT and CDR2 is YYREEE in the germline V gene (reference sequence). The CDR3 sequence is CASSLGDRGGEQYF. CDR3 coding DNA: TGTGCCAGCAGCTTGGGGGACAGGGGAGGCGAGCAGTACTTC.

V is TRBV4-1 and J is TRBJ2-7; 9 bases are a match to TRBD2. V was pared by 6 bases and J by 4 bases, with 10 bases of the junction left unmatched. The germline V gene has CDR1 MGHRA and CDR2 YSYEKL. The CDR3 is made up of 15 amino acids. The CDR3 bases are TGCGCCAGCAGTGCGTCGGTAGCGGGAGATTACGAGCAGTACTTC. Translating gives CASSASVAGDYEQYF.

J is TRBJ2-1 and V is TRBV19, with TRBD1 matching over 7 bases. The V gene's germline CDR1 is LNHDA and CDR2 SQIVND (reference sequence). The CDR3 length is 17 residues. J was trimmed by 4 bases and V by 4 bases; bases with no gene match: 13. In DNA form, the CDR3 reads TGTGCCAGTAGTACGTACTCGGGACAGACCTATTACAATGAGCAGTTCTTC. Translated, it gives CASSTYSGQTYYNEQFF.

Remarks on this clone: Other DNA sequences in this sample translate to the same CDR3. The V and J genes are TRBV7-9 and TRBJ2-5, with 9 bases matching TRBD1. Trimming removed 5 bases from V and 5 bases from J; junction bases left unmatched: 3. The CDR3 totals 13 residues. Germline values: CDR1 SEHNR, CDR2 FQNEAQ (reference sequence). CDR3: CASSLGQGETQYF. The CDR3 DNA reads TGTGCCAGCAGCCTCGGACAGGGGGAGACCCAGTACTTC.

This sequence joins TRBV29-1 and TRBJ1-2, with D unclear. Germline loops: CDR1 SQVTM, CDR2 ANQGSEA. The CDR3 has 12 residues. The V gene lost 0 bases and the J gene lost 8 bases, with 10 bases spanning the gap. Written as DNA, the CDR3 is TGCAGCGTTGAAGACTCCCCTTTCGGCTACACCTTC. Translating it yields CSVEDSPFGYTF. Full variable domain (outside the CDR3, taken from reference TRBV29-1 and TRBJ1-2): SAVISQKPSRDICQRGTSLTIQCQVDSQVTMMFWYRQQPGQSLTLIATANQGSEATYESGFVIDKFPISRPNLTFSTLTVSNMSPEDSSIYLCSVEDSPFGYTFGSGTRLTVV.

The rearrangement joins TRBV20-1 to TRBJ1-1; D is perhaps TRBD1 (6 bases). Germline V CDR1 and CDR2: DFQATT, SNEGSKA (reference sequence). Trimming took off 3 bases at V and 0 bases at J, with 11 bases between the two ends. The CDR3 has 14 amino acids. The CDR3 region has the DNA TGCAGTGCTAGTATGGGACACTTGAACACTGAAGCTTTCTTT. This codes for CSASMGHLNTEAFF.

This rearrangement joins TRBV6-5 to TRBJ2-2; 12 bases fit TRBD1. V shed 5 bases and J 9 bases; nucleotides not matched to a gene: 7. Germline CDR1 MNHEY, CDR2 SVGAGI. The CDR3 totals 15 residues. The CDR3 protein is CASSHGTGGDWELFF. CDR3 DNA: TGTGCCAGCAGTCACGGGACAGGGGGCGACTGGGAGCTGTTTTTT.

This chain joins TRBV28 and TRBJ2-1, with D possibly being TRBD2 (5 bases). From germline, CDR1 is MDHEN and CDR2 SYDVKM. CDR3 length: 15 residues. Trimming left V 5 bases short and J 0 bases short, with 11 bases between. In DNA form, the CDR3 reads TGTGCCAGCAGTCCAGCGGACGTCTCCTACAATGAGCAGTTCTTC. Residues: CASSPADVSYNEQFF.

The chain couples TRBV2 to TRBJ1-2, with 11 bases that match TRBD1. The CDR3 totals 14 residues. Germline V gene lookup returns CDR1 SNHLY and CDR2 FYNNEI. The V and J ends lost 5 bases and 4 bases, in that order; junction bases with no gene match: 3. CDR3 amino acids: CASSIGQGAYGYTF. The CDR3 bases are TGTGCCAGCAGTATAGGACAGGGGGCCTATGGCTACACCTTC.

The V gene is TRBV28, the J gene TRBJ1-1; no clear D gene. The germline V gene encodes CDR1 MDHEN and CDR2 SYDVKM. The CDR3 has 12 residues. V gave up 6 bases and J gave up 2 bases, with 7 bases separating them. CDR3 protein: CASSPPNTEAFF. The CDR3 nucleotides are TGTGCCAGCAGCCCCCCTAACACTGAAGCTTTCTTT. Variable domain in full (rest from reference TRBV28 and TRBJ1-1): DVKVTQSSRYLVKRTGEKVFLECVQDMDHENMFWYRQDPGLGLRLIYFSYDVKMKEKGDIPEGYSVSREKKERFSLILESASTNQTSMYLCASSPPNTEAFFGQGTRLTVV.

The V and J genes are TRBV7-9 and TRBJ2-2, with TRBD2 as a possible D gene (5 bases). The germline V gene has CDR1 SEHNR and CDR2 FQNEAQ (reference sequence). This CDR3 comprises 14 residues. Trimming shortened V by 5 bases and J by 3 bases, and 10 bases separated the two germline ends. The CDR3 DNA sequence: TGTGCCAGCAGCGCCGGGGTCGACACCGGGGAGCTGTTTTTT. Translation gives CASSAGVDTGELFF.

The J gene is TRBJ2-2, the V gene TRBV3-1 (or the pseudogene TRBV3-2), with 9 bases lining up with TRBD2. CDR3 length: 18 amino acids. The V segment lost 1 base and the J segment 8 bases; nucleotides outside the gene matches: 14. CDR1 and CDR2 (germline): LGHDT, YNNKEL (reference sequence). In DNA, the CDR3 is TGTGCCAGCAGCCAAGGCTTTAAGCGGGAGGTACGAACGGGGGAGCTGTTTTTT. Its translation: CASSQGFKREVRTGELFF.

This chain links TRBV6-7 with TRBJ2-1; 11 bases fit TRBD2. TRBV6-7 is classed as an ORF, of uncertain function. The CDR3 has 16 amino acids. V shed 6 bases and J 8 bases; nucleotides not matched to a gene: 12. Written as DNA, the CDR3 is TGTGCCAGCAGGCTCCATAGCGGGAGGGCCTTAGATGAGCAGTTCTTC. Translated, it gives CASRLHSGRALDEQFF.

The J gene is TRBJ2-1, the V gene TRBV5-1; 9 bases line up with TRBD2. This CDR3 has 17 residues. Trimming at V came to 1 base and at J to 6 bases, leaving 11 bases not matched to a gene. CDR1 and CDR2 (germline): SGHRS, YFSETQ. CDR3 sequence (DNA): TGCGCCAGCAGCTTGAGGGGCGGAGCGGGAGGACTCAATGAGCAGTTCTTC. Its translation is CASSLRGGAGGLNEQFF.

V usage is TRBV25-1 and J usage is TRBJ1-2, with 8 bases identical to TRBD1. The CDR3 loop spans 12 amino acids. V lost 8 bases and J lost 1; bases outside the gene matches: 0. CDR1 is MGHDK and CDR2 is SYGVNS in the germline V gene. The CDR3 bases are TGTGCCAGCGGACAGGGTAACTATGGCTACACCTTC. It codes for CASGQGNYGYTF.

This rearrangement joins TRBV6-1 to TRBJ2-7, with a possible D match to TRBD2 (6 bases). Germline CDR1 reads MNHNS; CDR2 reads SASEGT. V lost 3 bases and J 2 bases, leaving 8 bases between the germline ends. The CDR3 loop spans 13 amino acids. The CDR3 bases are TGTGCCAGCAGTGAGGGCGGGACCTACGAGCAGTACTTC. The encoded protein is CASSEGGTYEQYF.

This clone came up a few times. The chain carries TRBV19 and TRBJ1-6; 7 bases are shared with TRBD1. The CDR3 contains 14 residues. The J segment lost 9 bases and the V segment lost 7 bases, leaving 9 bases of the junction unmatched. Germline V gene lookup returns CDR1 LNHDA and CDR2 SQIVND (reference sequence). CDR3 region: CASNPTQGFSPLHF. CDR3 bases: TGTGCCAGTAACCCGACACAGGGGTTTTCACCCCTCCACTTT.

The J gene is TRBJ2-2, the V gene TRBV2; TRBD1 matches 7 bases. The CDR3 runs to 13 residues. The V segment lost 5 bases and the J segment 6 bases; nucleotides outside the gene matches: 3. Looked up from germline, CDR1 is SNHLY and CDR2 is FYNNEI. The CDR3 DNA reads TGTGCCAGCAGTCAAGACAGGGCCGGGGAGCTGTTTTTT. Encoded protein: CASSQDRAGELFF.

The chain employs TRBV9 and TRBJ2-2; D possibly corresponds to TRBD1 (5 bases). Germline-derived CDR1 and CDR2 are SGDLS and YYNGEE. The CDR3 runs to 14 residues. The ends were cut back, 7 bases at V and 5 bases at J, with 15 bases in the middle. The CDR3 region has the DNA TGTGCCAGCTCAGGGAACCTTTTTACCGGGGAGCTGTTTTTT. Amino acids: CASSGNLFTGELFF.

The V and J genes are TRBV6-2 or TRBV6-3 and TRBJ2-7; D is perhaps TRBD2 (6 bases). Trimming removed 6 bases from V and 4 bases from J, with 22 bases in between. The CDR3 consists of 16 residues. Germline V gene lookup returns CDR1 MNHEY and CDR2 SVGEGT. The CDR3 reads CASSPRGLFLLYEQYF. CDR3 nucleotides: TGTGCCAGCAGCCCCAGAGGACTATTCCTACTTTACGAGCAGTACTTC.

V gene TRBV5-4 combines with J gene TRBJ2-6; 9 bases agree with TRBD2. Trimming cost V 4 bases and J 0 bases; bases outside gene matches: 8. The CDR3 runs to 18 residues. CDR1 and CDR2 from the germline V gene are SGHNT and YYREEE (reference sequence). CDR3 nucleotides: TGTGCCAGCAGCCCCTGGACTAGCGTAAGCTCTGGGGCCAACGTCCTGACTTTC. Residues: CASSPWTSVSSGANVLTF.